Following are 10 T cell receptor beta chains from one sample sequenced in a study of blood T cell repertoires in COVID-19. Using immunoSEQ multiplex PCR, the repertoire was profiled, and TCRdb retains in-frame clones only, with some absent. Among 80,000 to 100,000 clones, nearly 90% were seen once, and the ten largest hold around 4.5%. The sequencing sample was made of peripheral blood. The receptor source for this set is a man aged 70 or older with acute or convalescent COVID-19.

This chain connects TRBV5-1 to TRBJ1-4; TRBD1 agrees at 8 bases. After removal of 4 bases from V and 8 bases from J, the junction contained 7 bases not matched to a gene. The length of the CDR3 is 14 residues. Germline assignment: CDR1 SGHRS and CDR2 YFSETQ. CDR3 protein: CASSPTGAVEKLFF. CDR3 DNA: TGCGCCAGCAGCCCGACAGGGGCGGTGGAAAAACTGTTTTTT.

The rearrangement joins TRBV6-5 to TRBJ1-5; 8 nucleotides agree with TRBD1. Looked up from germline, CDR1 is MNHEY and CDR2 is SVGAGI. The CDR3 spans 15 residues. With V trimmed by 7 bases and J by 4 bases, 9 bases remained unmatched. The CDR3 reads CASKSGGQGNQPQHF. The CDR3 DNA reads TGTGCCAGCAAATCCGGTGGACAGGGAAATCAGCCCCAGCATTTT.

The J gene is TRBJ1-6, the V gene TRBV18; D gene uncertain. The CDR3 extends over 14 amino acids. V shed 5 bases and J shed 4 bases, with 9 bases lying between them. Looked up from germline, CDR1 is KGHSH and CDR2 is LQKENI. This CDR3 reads CASSSGSYNSPLHF. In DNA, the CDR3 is TGTGCCAGCTCAAGCGGAAGTTATAATTCACCCCTCCACTTT.

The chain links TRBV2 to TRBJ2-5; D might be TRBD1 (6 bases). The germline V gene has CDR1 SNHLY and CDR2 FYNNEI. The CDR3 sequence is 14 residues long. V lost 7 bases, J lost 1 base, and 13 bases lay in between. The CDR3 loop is CASKGVILQETQYF. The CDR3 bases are TGTGCCAGCAAGGGGGTCATTCTCCAAGAGACCCAGTACTTC.

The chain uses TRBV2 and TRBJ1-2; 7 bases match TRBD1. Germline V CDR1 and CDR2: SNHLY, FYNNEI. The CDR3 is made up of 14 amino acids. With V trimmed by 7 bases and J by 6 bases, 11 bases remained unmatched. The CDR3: CASTRAGGRDGYTF. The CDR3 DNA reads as TGTGCCAGCACTAGGGCAGGGGGTCGGGATGGCTACACCTTC.

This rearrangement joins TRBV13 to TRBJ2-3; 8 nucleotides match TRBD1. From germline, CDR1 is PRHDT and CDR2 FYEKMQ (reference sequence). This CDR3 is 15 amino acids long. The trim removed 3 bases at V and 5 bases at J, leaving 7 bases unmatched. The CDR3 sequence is CASSFGQGARDTQYF. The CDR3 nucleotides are TGTGCCAGCAGCTTCGGGCAGGGGGCGAGAGATACGCAGTATTTT.

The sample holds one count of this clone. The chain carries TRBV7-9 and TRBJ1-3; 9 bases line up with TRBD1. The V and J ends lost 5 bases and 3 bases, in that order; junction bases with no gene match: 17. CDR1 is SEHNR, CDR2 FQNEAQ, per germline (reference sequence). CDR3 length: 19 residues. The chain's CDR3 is CASSPERVKQGAVGNTIYF. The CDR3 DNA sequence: TGTGCCAGCAGCCCGGAGAGAGTTAAACAGGGGGCGGTTGGAAACACCATATATTTT.

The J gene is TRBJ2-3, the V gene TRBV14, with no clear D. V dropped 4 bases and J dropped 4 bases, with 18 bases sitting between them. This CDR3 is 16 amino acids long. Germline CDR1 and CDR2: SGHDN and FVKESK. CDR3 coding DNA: TGTGCCAGCAGCCGAGAGATAGCTCATTCCGCAGATACGCAGTATTTT. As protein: CASSREIAHSADTQYF.

In DNA, the CDR3 is TGTGCCAGCAGCTCGACCGGGACAGACTATGGCTACACCTTC. Its protein product is CASSSTGTDYGYTF. This chain connects TRBV7-9 to TRBJ1-2, with 7 bases matching TRBD1. The germline CDR1 and CDR2 sequences are SEHNR and FQNEAQ (reference sequence). The CDR3 covers 14 residues. V dropped 4 bases and J dropped 3; count of bases not matched to a gene: 5.

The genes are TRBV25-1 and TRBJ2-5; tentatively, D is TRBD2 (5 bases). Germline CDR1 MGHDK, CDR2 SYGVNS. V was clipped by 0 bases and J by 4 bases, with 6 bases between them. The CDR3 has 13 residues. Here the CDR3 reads CASSEYEGETQYF. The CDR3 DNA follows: TGTGCCAGCAGTGAATATGAGGGAGAGACCCAGTACTTC.